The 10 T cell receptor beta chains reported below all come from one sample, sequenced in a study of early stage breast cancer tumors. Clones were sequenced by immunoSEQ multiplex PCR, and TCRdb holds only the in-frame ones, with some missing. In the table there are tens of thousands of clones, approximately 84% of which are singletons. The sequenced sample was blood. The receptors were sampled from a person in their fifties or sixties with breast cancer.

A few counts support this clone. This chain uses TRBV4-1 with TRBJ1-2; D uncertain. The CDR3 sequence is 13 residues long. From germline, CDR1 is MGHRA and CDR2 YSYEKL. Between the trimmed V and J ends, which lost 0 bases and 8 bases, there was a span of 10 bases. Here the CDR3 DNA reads TGCGCCAGCAGCCAAGAATTAGTGCTCGGCTACACCTTC. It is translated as CASSQELVLGYTF.

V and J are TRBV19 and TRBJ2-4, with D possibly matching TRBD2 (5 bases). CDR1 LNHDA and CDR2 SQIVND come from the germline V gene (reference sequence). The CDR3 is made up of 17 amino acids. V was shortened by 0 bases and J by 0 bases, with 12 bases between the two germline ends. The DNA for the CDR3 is TGTGCCAGTAGTATAGACGTGACCGGACTAGCCAAAAACATTCAGTACTTC. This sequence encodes CASSIDVTGLAKNIQYF.

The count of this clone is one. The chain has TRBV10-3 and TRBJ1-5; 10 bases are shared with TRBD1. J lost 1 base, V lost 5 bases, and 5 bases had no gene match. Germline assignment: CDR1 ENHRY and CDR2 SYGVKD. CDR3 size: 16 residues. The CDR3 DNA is TGTGCCATCAGTTCTCGGACAGGGGGGAGCAATCAGCCCCAGCATTTT. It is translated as CAISSRTGGSNQPQHF.

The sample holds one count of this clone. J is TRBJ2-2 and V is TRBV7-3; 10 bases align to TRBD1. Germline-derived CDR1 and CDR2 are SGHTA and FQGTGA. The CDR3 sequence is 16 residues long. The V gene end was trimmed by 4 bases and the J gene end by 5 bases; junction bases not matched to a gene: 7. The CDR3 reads CASSSTTGGPTGELFF. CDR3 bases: TGTGCCAGCAGCTCAACGACAGGGGGCCCTACCGGGGAGCTGTTTTTT.

The CDR3 here is CASRPGGVGNEKLFF. The CDR3 DNA reads as TGTGCCAGCAGGCCGGGGGGGGTCGGTAATGAAAAACTGTTTTTT. This chain links TRBV28 with TRBJ1-4; TRBD1 is a possible D gene (5 bases). The ends were cut back, 6 bases at V and 4 bases at J, with 15 bases in the middle. The V gene's germline CDR1 is MDHEN and CDR2 SYDVKM. This CDR3 has 15 amino acids. The whole variable domain, filled in from reference TRBV28 and TRBJ1-4, reads DVKVTQSSRYLVKRTGEKVFLECVQDMDHENMFWYRQDPGLGLRLIYFSYDVKMKEKGDIPEGYSVSREKKERFSLILESASTNQTSMYLCASRPGGVGNEKLFFGSGTQLSVL.

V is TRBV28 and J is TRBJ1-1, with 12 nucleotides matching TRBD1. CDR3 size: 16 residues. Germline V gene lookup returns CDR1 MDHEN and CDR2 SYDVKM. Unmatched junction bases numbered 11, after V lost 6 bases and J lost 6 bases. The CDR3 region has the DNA TGTGCCAGCAGACGTGCCGGGACAGGGGGCGGGGCTGAAGCTTTCTTT. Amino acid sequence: CASRRAGTGGGAEAFF.

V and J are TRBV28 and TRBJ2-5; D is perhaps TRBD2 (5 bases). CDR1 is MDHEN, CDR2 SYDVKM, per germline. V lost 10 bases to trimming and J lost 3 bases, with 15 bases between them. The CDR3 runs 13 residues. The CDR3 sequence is CATRGPQKETQYF. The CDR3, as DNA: TGTGCCACGAGAGGGCCGCAAAAAGAGACCCAGTACTTC.

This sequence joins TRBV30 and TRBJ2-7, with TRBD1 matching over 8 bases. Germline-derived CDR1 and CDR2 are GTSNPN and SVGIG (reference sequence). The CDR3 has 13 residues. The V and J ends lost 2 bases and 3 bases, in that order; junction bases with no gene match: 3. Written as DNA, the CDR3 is TGTGCCTGGAGTACCGGACAGGGCTACGAGCAGTACTTC. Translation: CAWSTGQGYEQYF.

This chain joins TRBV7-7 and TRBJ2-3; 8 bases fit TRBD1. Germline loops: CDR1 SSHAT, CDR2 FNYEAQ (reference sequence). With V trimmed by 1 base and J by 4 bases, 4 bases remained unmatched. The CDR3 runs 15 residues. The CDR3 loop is CASSLGTGISDTQYF. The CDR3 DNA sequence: TGTGCCAGCAGCTTAGGGACAGGGATCTCAGATACGCAGTATTTT.

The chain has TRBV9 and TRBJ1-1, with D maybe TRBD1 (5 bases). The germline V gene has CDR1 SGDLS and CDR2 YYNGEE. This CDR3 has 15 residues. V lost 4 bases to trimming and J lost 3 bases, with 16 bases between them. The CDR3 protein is CASSPETGRYTEAFF. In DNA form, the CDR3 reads TGTGCCAGCAGCCCAGAAACAGGTCGGTACACTGAAGCTTTCTTT.